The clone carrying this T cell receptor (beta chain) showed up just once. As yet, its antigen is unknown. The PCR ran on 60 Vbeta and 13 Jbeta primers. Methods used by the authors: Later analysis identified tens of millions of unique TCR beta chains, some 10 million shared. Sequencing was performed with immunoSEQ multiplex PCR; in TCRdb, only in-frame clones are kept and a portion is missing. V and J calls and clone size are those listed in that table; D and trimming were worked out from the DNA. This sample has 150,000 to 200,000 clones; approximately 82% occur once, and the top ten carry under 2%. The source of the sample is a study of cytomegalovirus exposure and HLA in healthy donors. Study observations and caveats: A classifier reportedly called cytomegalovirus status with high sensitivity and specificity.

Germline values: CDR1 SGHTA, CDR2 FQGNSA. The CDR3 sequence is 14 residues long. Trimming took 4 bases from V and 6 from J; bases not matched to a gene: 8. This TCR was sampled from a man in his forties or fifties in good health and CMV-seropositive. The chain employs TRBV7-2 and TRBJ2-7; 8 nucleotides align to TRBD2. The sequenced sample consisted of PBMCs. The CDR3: CASSYTTGGGEQYF. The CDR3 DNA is TGTGCCAGCAGCTATACGACGGGAGGGGGCGAGCAGTACTTC. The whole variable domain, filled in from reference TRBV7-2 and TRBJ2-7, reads GAGVSQSPSNKVTEKGKDVELRCDPISGHTALYWYRQSLGQGLEFLIYFQGNSAPDKSGLPSDRFSAERTGGSVSTLTIQRTQQEDSAVYLCASSYTTGGGEQYFGPGTRLTVT.